This T cell receptor (beta chain) was identified in a study of human T cells and chemical hapten exposure (dated by TCRdb to about 2021). Turning to the overall study: For sensitization, 2% DPC in acetone was applied to a roughly 2 cm by roughly 2 cm area of upper inner arm skin. This study followed changes in the peripheral blood TCR repertoire in vivo during primary and secondary sensitization of alopecia patients to the hapten diphenylcyclopropenone (DPC). For TCR sequencing, blood came from over 25 alopecia patients at anywhere from one to four time points (pre-sensitization, 2, 6 and 24 weeks). Blood was sampled from patients pre-sensitization (week 0) and at 2, 6 and about 24 weeks after DPC sensitization. The libraries were sequenced as a pool, and the TCR yield per sample differed mostly because of small variations in library volumes within the pool. Patch testing was performed on the upper back with Finn chambers containing 0.01% DPC, and the patch tests were scored after 6 days according to International Contact Dermatitis Research Group standards. Weekly therapeutic DPC doses were additionally applied to the scalp of patients throughout the roughly 26-week study period. The mostly female patient cohort included alopecia areata with under or over 50% scalp involvement, alopecia totalis and alopecia universalis.

The CDR3 measures 11 amino acids from cysteine to phenylalanine. Left in the record is the CDR3 DNA by itself, 33 bases read in frame from the first base. The germline ends are 11 bases apart after V is trimmed by 11 bases and J by 4 bases. The germline V gene encodes CDR1 ENHRY and CDR2 SYGVKD. The research as a whole found: Because all patients had alopecia, a presumed autoimmune disease, the immune response of the patients might differ from that of healthy individuals. Significantly more large CDR3 similarity clusters were formed by expanded TCRs than by pre-sensitization or healthy control sets, consistent with antigen-driven responses. No change with DPC sensitization was found in the number of TCRs above 1 in 1000 frequency, and no evidence of global repertoire structure alterations was found. Repeated subsampling changed both the strength of the expansion versus patch-test correlation and the threshold at which the correlation became significant. A positive correlation was found between the number of PT1 expanded TCRs and patch test score, with significance reached at thresholds 8, 16 and 32 but not 4.

Libraries were prepared through RACE. Sequencing relied on a NextSeq 500. Library preparation attached unique molecular identifiers to individual cDNA molecules for quantitative, reproducible TCR counting. From each blood RNA sample, both TCR alpha and TCR beta chains were sequenced. On the authors' methods: The median number of TCRs per sample was roughly 100,000, ranging from about 20,000 to 750,000. The Decombinator software suite was used to annotate V, J and CDR3 in the TCR reads. Every sample was subsampled to the same number of TCRs (28,000) for the PS versus PT1 abundance plots. TCRs were defined as expanded if absent before sensitization and observed at least eight times at the 2-week time point. TCRdb's own reprocessing of the public reads used fastp at Q25 and MiXCR and kept productive beta chains. Every distinct CDR3 protein forms one entry, paired with its most common genes and DNA. In this record, the V and J calls reflect TCRdb's handling and not the investigators' own analysis. This sample holds about 250,000 distinct CDR3 sequences; about 7.7% were observed only once. The leading ten clones occupy more than 0.95% of the sample.

The time point label corresponds to: pre-sensitization, week 0. Per the publication, the treatment or condition label means: therapeutic diphenylcyclopropenone sensitization with weekly scalp DPC. At each patch-test visit, blood was drawn before the patch test was applied. Patients were eligible if aged 18 to 70, diagnosed with alopecia and judged suitable for DPC therapy, and pregnant patients were excluded. Total RNA was isolated from unfractionated whole blood collected in Tempus Blood RNA tubes. Remarks on this clonotype: The target of this receptor is not known. Base qualities are not at hand, and no much larger clone is one base apart.

The source was whole blood, collected in connection with sensitization to the hapten diphenylcyclopropenone (DPC). The chain was built from TRBV10-3 and TRBJ1-2, with no confidently assigned D gene. This receptor was taken from a man between 18 and 29 years old with alopecia areata. Some clones in this sample may be carry-over from other donors' samples. The nucleotide sequence reads TGTGCCGTCCGAGATCTCTATGGCTACACCTTC. Its coded protein is CAVRDLYGYTF.